A single sample is the source of the 23 T cell receptor beta chains below, sequenced in a study of Ad26.COV2.S vaccination and SARS-CoV-2 variants. Treatment specified: over 15 received Ad26.COV2.S at low or high dose, single or two shots; a few received placebo; per-sample allocation not given. Sampling was done on day 63 after the first vaccine or placebo injection. Clones were sequenced by immunoSEQ multiplex PCR, and TCRdb holds only the in-frame ones, with some missing. Here the sample spans more than 300,000 clones, 80% to 90% being singletons. Sequencing was performed on peripheral blood, taken in a trial of Ad26.COV2.S vaccine versus placebo. The receptors originated from a person aged 18 to 59 who received the Ad26.COV2.S COVID-19 vaccine or a placebo.

The gene calls are TRBV6-1 and TRBJ1-5; D unclear. Germline V gives CDR1 MNHNS, CDR2 SASEGT. The CDR3 consists of 15 residues. Trimming took off 2 bases at V and 2 bases at J, with 10 bases between the two ends. The CDR3 loop reads CASSENGQRNQPQHF. CDR3 nucleotides: TGTGCCAGCAGTGAAAATGGGCAGCGCAATCAGCCCCAGCATTTT.

CDR3 residues: CASNLRTGVNTGELFF. The CDR3, as DNA: TGTGCCAGTAACCTGAGGACAGGGGTGAACACCGGGGAGCTGTTTTTT. This sequence joins TRBV19 and TRBJ2-2; TRBD1 matches at 9 bases. V shed 7 bases, J shed 1 base, and the junction held 7 bases outside the gene matches. This CDR3 contains 16 residues. Germline V gives CDR1 LNHDA, CDR2 SQIVND (reference sequence).

The chain carries TRBV5-1 and TRBJ1-1, with 8 nucleotides matching TRBD1. J was trimmed by 4 bases and V by 0 bases; bases with no gene match: 23. Germline V CDR1 and CDR2: SGHRS, YFSETQ. This CDR3 has 21 amino acids. In nucleotides, the CDR3 is TGCGCCAGCAGCTTGGGACTGACTGGCAATCGGGCAGGGGGCAAAAGCACTGAAGCTTTCTTT. Translating it yields CASSLGLTGNRAGGKSTEAFF.

The chain joins TRBV5-1 to TRBJ2-5, with 7 bases lining up with TRBD2. J was trimmed by 3 bases and V by 0 bases; bases with no gene match: 5. Germline-derived CDR1 and CDR2 are SGHRS and YFSETQ. This CDR3 is built from 15 residues. DNA for the CDR3: TGCGCCAGCAGCTTGGTGGGAGGGCCGAAAGAGACCCAGTACTTC. This sequence encodes CASSLVGGPKETQYF.

This clone qualifies as medium-sized. The chain links TRBV6-5 to TRBJ1-6; 8 positions match TRBD1. The CDR3 consists of 16 residues. Germline values: CDR1 MNHEY, CDR2 SVGAGI. The V segment lost 2 bases and the J segment 5 bases; nucleotides outside the gene matches: 5. The CDR3 loop is CASSYGTGENNSPLHF. CDR3 nucleotide sequence: TGTGCCAGCAGTTACGGGACAGGAGAAAATAATTCACCCCTCCACTTT.

The rearrangement links TRBV6-5 to TRBJ2-2; D might be TRBD1 (5 bases). V gave up 4 bases and J gave up 3 bases, with 12 bases separating them. The CDR3 totals 15 residues. Per the germline V gene, CDR1 is MNHEY and CDR2 is SVGAGI. CDR3 residues: CASSSQGRYTGELFF. The CDR3 coding sequence is TGTGCCAGCAGTTCTCAGGGAAGGTACACCGGGGAGCTGTTTTTT.

This clone appeared once. The chain employs TRBV27 and TRBJ2-3; 12 bases match TRBD2. CDR3 length equals 16 residues. V was clipped by 5 bases and J by 4 bases; unmatched bases: 7. CDR1 is MNHEY, CDR2 SMNVEV, per germline (reference sequence). Here the CDR3 reads CASSVRLAGVADTQYF. CDR3 DNA: TGTGCCAGCAGTGTTCGACTAGCGGGAGTGGCAGATACGCAGTATTTT.

This chain connects TRBV6-5 to TRBJ1-1; D may be TRBD1 (5 bases). CDR1 and CDR2 from the germline V gene are MNHEY and SVGAGI. The germline V and J ends were trimmed by 2 bases and 1 base, with 8 bases remaining between them. The CDR3 sequence is 14 residues long. Here the CDR3 DNA reads TGTGCCAGCAGTTACCGGCAGGGGAACACTGAAGCTTTCTTT. It yields the protein CASSYRQGNTEAFF.

The V and J genes are TRBV9 and TRBJ2-5; 10 bases match TRBD2. The CDR3 runs 16 residues. CDR1 is SGDLS and CDR2 is YYNGEE in the germline V gene. The V and J ends lost 0 bases and 2 bases, in that order; junction bases with no gene match: 4. In DNA, the CDR3 is TGTGCCAGCAGCGTAGTAGCGGGAGGACCACAAGAGACCCAGTACTTC. Translated, it gives CASSVVAGGPQETQYF.

Remarks on this clone: The junction does not match germline at one end; this may be a read error. The chain employs TRBV20-1 and TRBJ2-3; a possible D gene is TRBD2 (6 bases). There are 10 residues in the CDR3. The germline V gene encodes CDR1 DFQATT and CDR2 SNEGSKA (reference sequence). The CDR3 region has the DNA TGTGGGGGAGGAACAGATACGCAGTATTTT. Amino acid sequence: CGGGTDTQYF.

V usage is TRBV28 and J usage is TRBJ1-4; 8 bases agree with TRBD1. With V trimmed by 4 bases and J by 7 bases, 11 bases remained unmatched. Germline V gene lookup returns CDR1 MDHEN and CDR2 SYDVKM. CDR3 length: 16 amino acids. CDR3 bases: TGTGCCAGCAGTTCCCTATCAGGGGGCAGTAGTGAAAAACTGTTTTTT. Residues: CASSSLSGGSSEKLFF.

The genes are TRBV29-1 and TRBJ2-5, with TRBD1 matching over 10 bases. There are 13 residues in the CDR3. Germline values: CDR1 SQVTM, CDR2 ANQGSEA. Trimming took 7 bases from V and 4 from J; bases not matched to a gene: 6. CDR3 DNA sequence: TGCAGCGCCGACAGGGGGCGGCGAGAGACCCAGTACTTC. Protein product: CSADRGRRETQYF.

This chain joins TRBV18 and TRBJ2-1, with D maybe TRBD1 (6 bases). The CDR3 has 19 residues. V lost 1 base and J 0 bases, leaving 19 bases between the germline ends. In germline, CDR1 is KGHSH, CDR2 LQKENI. This chain's CDR3 is CASSPRSHRDSSSYNEQFF. CDR3 nucleotides: TGTGCCAGCTCACCACGGTCCCACAGGGATAGTAGCTCCTACAATGAGCAGTTCTTC.

The J gene is TRBJ2-5, the V gene TRBV19; TRBD1 aligns across 8 bases. V lost 7 bases and J lost 4; bases outside the gene matches: 5. Germline CDR1 reads LNHDA; CDR2 reads SQIVND (reference sequence). The CDR3 is 13 residues long. The CDR3 region is CASTAGGRETQYF. The CDR3 bases are TGTGCCAGTACAGCAGGGGGCCGAGAGACCCAGTACTTC.

The rearrangement uses TRBV19 and TRBJ2-5; possible D gene TRBD1, 5 bases. This CDR3 has 15 amino acids. Germline CDR1 LNHDA, CDR2 SQIVND (reference sequence). V lost 3 bases and J 2 bases, leaving 13 bases between the germline ends. CDR3 sequence reads: CASSMPRAGQETQYF. CDR3 coding DNA: TGTGCCAGTAGTATGCCCAGAGCAGGGCAAGAGACCCAGTACTTC.

V is TRBV5-1 and J is TRBJ2-7, with D hard to call. The germline V gene encodes CDR1 SGHRS and CDR2 YFSETQ. V dropped 5 bases and J dropped 3 bases, with 18 bases sitting between them. CDR3 length equals 15 residues. In DNA form, the CDR3 reads TGCGCCAGCAGGTGGAGAACAAGAGTACTCTACGAGCAGTACTTC. This encodes CASRWRTRVLYEQYF.

The chain carries TRBV4-1 and TRBJ2-7, with 8 bases that match TRBD1. From germline, CDR1 is MGHRA and CDR2 YSYEKL. This CDR3 comprises 15 residues. V was clipped by 8 bases and J by 2 bases; unmatched bases: 11. In DNA, the CDR3 is TGCGCCAGCGGCCGGCCGGGACAGGAGCCCTACGAGCAGTACTTC. Residues: CASGRPGQEPYEQYF.

J is TRBJ1-6 and V is TRBV23-1; D might be TRBD1 (5 bases). TRBV23-1 belongs to the ORF category, with a function that is uncertain. The CDR3 is 16 residues long. Trimming removed 8 bases from V and 4 bases from J, with 18 bases in between. The CDR3 DNA reads TGCGCCAGCGACCGGGACTGTGGTGTTTATAATTCACCCCTCCACTTT. Translation: CASDRDCGVYNSPLHF.

The chain combines TRBV6-5 with TRBJ1-3, with D uncertain. CDR3 length equals 13 residues. Germline CDR1 MNHEY, CDR2 SVGAGI. Trimming took off 3 bases at V and 4 bases at J, with 7 bases between the two ends. The CDR3 loop is CASSYMYGNTIYF. CDR3 nucleotide sequence: TGTGCCAGCAGTTATATGTACGGAAACACCATATATTTT.

The chain uses TRBV4-1 and TRBJ1-2, with D unclear. The CDR3 spans 15 residues. Germline CDR1 MGHRA, CDR2 YSYEKL. Trimming took off 1 base at V and 2 bases at J, with 11 bases between the two ends. This chain's CDR3 is CASSQGAGLNYGYTF. CDR3 sequence (DNA): TGCGCCAGCAGCCAAGGCGCCGGGCTCAACTATGGCTACACCTTC.

This chain connects TRBV28 to TRBJ2-3; TRBD1 matches at 11 bases. Trimming removed 1 base from V and 4 bases from J; junction bases left unmatched: 7. CDR1 is MDHEN, CDR2 SYDVKM, per germline. CDR3 length: 17 residues. The CDR3, as DNA: TGTGCCAGCAGTTTATTCCCTGGGACAGGGGGTCCAGATACGCAGTATTTT. It yields the protein CASSLFPGTGGPDTQYF.

This chain links TRBV18 with TRBJ2-1; a possible D gene is TRBD1 (6 bases). The CDR3 has 16 amino acids. CDR1 is KGHSH, CDR2 LQKENI, per germline. V was pared by 1 base and J by 4 bases, with 14 bases between. This chain's CDR3 is CASSPQAGTIYNEQFF. As DNA, the CDR3 is TGTGCCAGCTCACCACAGGCAGGGACAATATACAATGAGCAGTTCTTC.

The table lists this clone with a few counts. The genes are TRBV6-2 or TRBV6-3 and TRBJ2-7, with D maybe TRBD1 (6 bases). This CDR3 contains 12 residues. Per the germline V gene, CDR1 is MNHEY and CDR2 is SVGEGT. Deletions cut 2 bases from V and 6 bases from J, with 8 bases between. In DNA form, the CDR3 reads TGTGCCAGCAGTTACCCAGGGGTCGAGCAGTACTTC. Protein sequence: CASSYPGVEQYF.